Following are 30 T cell receptor beta chains from one sample sequenced in a study of graft-versus-host responses after intestinal transplantation. These receptors are not linked to any known antigen. Data came from immunoSEQ multiplex PCR; TCRdb stores just in-frame clones and leaves some out. Among around 120,000 clones listed, 85% to 95% were seen once. The sample consisted of unstimulated CD8+ T cells sorted from spleen or lymph node cells, taken before intestinal transplant. These receptors all come from a human donor who received an intestinal transplant.

V usage is TRBV5-1 and J usage is TRBJ2-4; perhaps TRBD2 as D (6 bases). V dropped 1 base and J dropped 1 base, with 15 bases sitting between them. The CDR3 loop spans 17 amino acids. Germline CDR1 reads SGHRS; CDR2 reads YFSETQ. CDR3 sequence: CASSLTAGREAKNIQYF. The CDR3 bases are TGCGCCAGCAGCTTGACTGCTGGCCGGGAGGCCAAAAACATTCAGTACTTC.

The chain employs TRBV12-5 and TRBJ2-5; D unclear. Germline CDR1 LGHNT, CDR2 FRNRAP. Trimming took 6 bases from V and 5 from J, leaving 10 bases between them. The CDR3 contains 12 residues. The CDR3 protein is CASGHTGETQYF. The CDR3, as DNA: TGTGCTAGTGGCCACACTGGGGAGACCCAGTACTTC.

A single count supports this clone. This chain joins TRBV9 and TRBJ2-7; D gene unclear. The CDR3 consists of 15 residues. In germline, CDR1 is SGDLS, CDR2 YYNGEE. V lost 4 bases and J 1 base, leaving 15 bases between the germline ends. The CDR3 sequence: CASSPSSGESYEQYF. The CDR3 DNA reads TGTGCCAGCAGCCCGTCGTCAGGCGAATCCTACGAGCAGTACTTC.

Details on this clone: The same CDR3 can be traced to other DNA sequences in this sample. The chain carries TRBV28 and TRBJ2-5; 7 bases agree with TRBD2. The trim removed 5 bases at V and 5 bases at J, leaving 11 bases unmatched. The germline CDR1 and CDR2 sequences are MDHEN and SYDVKM. The CDR3 totals 15 residues. The CDR3 region has the DNA TGTGCCAGCAGTCCAACCGGGACTACTCGGGAGACCCAGTACTTC. Amino acid sequence: CASSPTGTTRETQYF.

V is TRBV28 and J is TRBJ1-5; TRBD1 agrees at 9 bases. This CDR3 is built from 15 residues. V dropped 2 bases and J dropped 4; count of bases not matched to a gene: 3. Germline values: CDR1 MDHEN, CDR2 SYDVKM. The CDR3 is CASSLRTGANQPQHF. CDR3 sequence (DNA): TGTGCCAGCAGTTTAAGGACAGGGGCAAATCAGCCCCAGCATTTT.

This clone is a singleton in its sample. The chain links TRBV6-5 to TRBJ1-2; tentatively, D is TRBD1 (5 bases). Germline CDR1 is MNHEY and CDR2 is SVGAGI. This CDR3 is built from 15 residues. Trimming pared 8 bases from V and 6 bases from J, leaving 22 bases between. Here the CDR3 DNA reads TGTGCCAGCGGACCTACTCGGGGACTAAGGGATGGCTACACCTTC. Protein product: CASGPTRGLRDGYTF.

In nucleotides, the CDR3 is TGCGCCAGCAGCCAAGACTACGGCTACGAGCAGTACTTC. This gives the protein CASSQDYGYEQYF. This rearrangement joins TRBV4-3 to TRBJ2-7; D gene unclear. The CDR3 is made up of 13 amino acids. The V gene's germline CDR1 is LGHNA and CDR2 YSLEER. Trimming took 0 bases from V and 3 from J, leaving 6 bases between them.

The chain couples TRBV25-1 to TRBJ1-2; 10 bases are a match to TRBD1. The CDR3 length is 12 residues. Germline trimming cut 4 bases from V and 8 bases from J; bases unmatched to any gene: 1. The V gene's germline CDR1 is MGHDK and CDR2 SYGVNS. CDR3 DNA sequence: TGTGCCAGCAGTGGGACAGGGGGAGGCTACACCTTC. Translation: CASSGTGGGYTF.

This chain links TRBV28 with TRBJ2-1; no clear D gene. With 6 bases removed from V and 11 bases from J, the gap between germline ends came to 14 bases. This CDR3 region has 12 residues. Germline CDR1 and CDR2: MDHEN and SYDVKM. CDR3 residues: CASSPDSSQQFF. The DNA for the CDR3 is TGTGCCAGCAGCCCCGACTCGAGCCAGCAGTTCTTC.

This clone was counted once. V gene TRBV7-9 combines with J gene TRBJ1-3; 10 nucleotides agree with TRBD1. V was clipped by 2 bases and J by 1 base; unmatched bases: 5. Germline loops: CDR1 SEHNR, CDR2 FQNEAQ (reference sequence). CDR3 length: 17 amino acids. The CDR3 is CASSLWDRGLSGNTIYF. CDR3 bases: TGTGCCAGCAGCTTATGGGACAGGGGTTTGTCTGGAAACACCATATATTTT. The complete variable domain, with remaining parts taken from reference TRBV7-9 and TRBJ1-3, reads DTGVSQNPRHKITKRGQNVTFRCDPISEHNRLYWYRQTLGQGPEFLTYFQNEAQLEKSRLLSDRFSAERPKGSFSTLEIQRTEQGDSAMYLCASSLWDRGLSGNTIYFGEGSWLTVV.

The V gene is TRBV9, the J gene TRBJ2-5; D may be TRBD2 (5 bases). V gave up 4 bases and J gave up 1 base, with 14 bases separating them. CDR1 and CDR2 (germline): SGDLS, YYNGEE. This CDR3 region has 15 residues. The CDR3 sequence is CASSPGRGIQETQYF. The CDR3 DNA follows: TGTGCCAGCAGCCCTGGACGGGGAATCCAAGAGACCCAGTACTTC.

On this clone: Distinct nucleotide sequences in the sample also encode this CDR3. The chain combines TRBV4-3 with TRBJ2-7, with unresolved D. The CDR3 is 12 residues long. V gave up 0 bases and J gave up 1 base, with 1 base separating them. The germline V gene has CDR1 LGHNA and CDR2 YSLEER. The CDR3 DNA follows: TGCGCCAGCAGCCAAGATTCCTACGAGCAGTACTTC. Its translation is CASSQDSYEQYF.

The rearrangement links TRBV11-2 to TRBJ1-2, with 7 bases fitting TRBD1. V dropped 1 base and J dropped 3; count of bases not matched to a gene: 5. Germline V CDR1 and CDR2: SGHAT, FQNNGV. CDR3 size: 15 residues. The CDR3 nucleotides are TGTGCCAGCAGCTTAGGGGAAGGGGGCTACTATGGCTACACCTTC. This encodes CASSLGEGGYYGYTF.

The gene calls are TRBV5-6 and TRBJ1-1; D not certain. This CDR3 has 13 residues. Per the germline V gene, CDR1 is SGHDT and CDR2 is YYEEEE. Trimming took 2 bases from V and 1 from J, leaving 6 bases between them. This CDR3 reads CASSFEGNTEAFF. In nucleotides, the CDR3 is TGTGCCAGCAGCTTTGAGGGGAACACTGAAGCTTTCTTT.

V gene TRBV11-2 combines with J gene TRBJ2-1; no firm D call. The CDR3 has 11 residues. V lost 5 bases and J lost 9, with 8 bases in between. The V gene's germline CDR1 is SGHAT and CDR2 FQNNGV. CDR3 coding DNA: TGTGCCAGCAGCCGAGGTAGTGAGCAGTTCTTC. This encodes CASSRGSEQFF.

V gene TRBV5-1 combines with J gene TRBJ2-7, with 7 positions matching TRBD1. Germline loops: CDR1 SGHRS, CDR2 YFSETQ. Unmatched junction bases numbered 9, after V lost 4 bases and J lost 2 bases. This CDR3 is 15 amino acids long. The chain's CDR3 is CASSLGTDLTYEQYF. CDR3 bases: TGCGCCAGCAGCCTAGGGACAGATTTAACCTACGAGCAGTACTTC.

V gene TRBV27 combines with J gene TRBJ2-1; 8 positions match TRBD2. V lost 10 bases to trimming and J lost 12 bases; unmatched junction nucleotides: 8. Germline lookup yields CDR1 MNHEY and CDR2 SMNVEV (reference sequence). This CDR3 has 11 residues. CDR3 DNA: TGTGCCACCCACCTAGCGGGCTTGCAGTTCTTC. It yields the protein CATHLAGLQFF.

V is TRBV5-6 and J is TRBJ1-1, with unresolved D. The V gene's germline CDR1 is SGHDT and CDR2 YYEEEE. This CDR3 comprises 14 residues. The ends were cut back, 0 bases at V and 4 bases at J, with 10 bases in the middle. CDR3 sequence reads: CASSLELRITEAFF. CDR3 in DNA: TGTGCCAGCAGCTTGGAATTAAGAATCACTGAAGCTTTCTTT.

The chain combines TRBV9 with TRBJ2-1, with D tentatively TRBD2 (6 bases). This CDR3 is 16 amino acids long. Germline lookup yields CDR1 SGDLS and CDR2 YYNGEE. Trimming shortened V by 4 bases and J by 0 bases, and 14 bases separated the two germline ends. CDR3: CASSSRDSSSYNEQFF. The CDR3 nucleotides are TGTGCCAGCAGCTCCCGGGACTCGAGCTCCTACAATGAGCAGTTCTTC. The whole variable domain, filled in from reference TRBV9 and TRBJ2-1, reads DSGVTQTPKHLITATGQRVTLRCSPRSGDLSVYWYQQSLDQGLQFLIQYYNGEERAKGNILERFSAQQFPDLHSELNLSSLELGDSALYFCASSSRDSSSYNEQFFGPGTRLTVL.

This clone has a single count. This chain uses TRBV28 with TRBJ1-3; perhaps TRBD1 as D (6 bases). V was pared by 8 bases and J by 4 bases, with 15 bases between. This CDR3 is built from 14 residues. Germline CDR1 and CDR2: MDHEN and SYDVKM. The CDR3 DNA reads as TGTGCCAGCCATAGCACAGGGTCCGGAAACACCATATATTTT. It codes for CASHSTGSGNTIYF.

The chain uses TRBV10-2 and TRBJ1-5; unclear D gene. CDR1 is WSHSY and CDR2 is SAAADI in the germline V gene. This CDR3 has 14 residues. Trimming left V 4 bases short and J 6 bases short, with 13 bases between. The CDR3 is CASSAGSVGQPQHF. The DNA for the CDR3 is TGCGCCAGCAGTGCCGGGTCAGTAGGTCAGCCCCAGCATTTT.

The genes are TRBV28 and TRBJ2-7, with D maybe TRBD1 (6 bases). The CDR3 runs to 15 residues. Trimming removed 1 base at V and 1 base at J, with 11 bases between. From germline, CDR1 is MDHEN and CDR2 SYDVKM. CDR3 amino acids: CASSLFAGASYEQYF. The DNA for the CDR3 is TGTGCCAGCAGTTTATTCGCAGGGGCATCCTACGAGCAGTACTTC.

V gene TRBV28 combines with J gene TRBJ1-5; tentative D call: TRBD1 (5 bases). The CDR3 spans 15 residues. CDR1 and CDR2 (germline): MDHEN, SYDVKM. V lost 6 bases and J 4 bases, leaving 16 bases between the germline ends. Written as DNA, the CDR3 is TGTGCCAGCAGACCTCAGGCCGGGGGGAATCAGCCCCAGCATTTT. Its translation: CASRPQAGGNQPQHF.

This chain joins TRBV6-5 and TRBJ1-1; TRBD1 matches at 9 bases. The CDR3 totals 14 residues. The germline CDR1 and CDR2 sequences are MNHEY and SVGAGI. The trim removed 0 bases at V and 4 bases at J, leaving 0 bases unmatched. The CDR3 spells CASSYSTGGTEAFF. The CDR3 nucleotides read TGTGCCAGCAGTTACTCGACAGGGGGCACTGAAGCTTTCTTT.

The chain carries TRBV10-1 and TRBJ1-5, with 9 nucleotides matching TRBD1. Germline V gives CDR1 WNHNN, CDR2 SYGVQD (reference sequence). The CDR3 sequence is 14 residues long. The CDR3 DNA follows: TGCAGACAGGGGGGACCAAGGAATAATCAGCCCCAGCATTTT. The encoded protein is CRQGGPRNNQPQHF.

This clone was observed once. V and J are TRBV30 and TRBJ2-3, with D perhaps TRBD1 (5 bases). V was pared by 1 base and J by 1 base, with 12 bases between. There are 15 residues in the CDR3. Germline V gene lookup returns CDR1 GTSNPN and CDR2 SVGIG (reference sequence). The CDR3: CAWSGTGEGTDTQYF. CDR3 in DNA: TGTGCCTGGAGTGGCACAGGAGAGGGCACAGATACGCAGTATTTT.

This clone was seen a handful of times. The gene calls are TRBV4-3 and TRBJ1-2, with D uncertain. The CDR3 totals 13 residues. Between the trimmed V and J ends, which lost 3 bases and 4 bases, there was a span of 9 bases. Germline loops: CDR1 LGHNA, CDR2 YSLEER. CDR3 residues: CASSHVWAYGYTF. For the CDR3, the DNA is TGCGCCAGCAGCCACGTCTGGGCCTATGGCTACACCTTC.

The CDR3 region is CASSPSPPDSYEQYF. The CDR3 DNA reads as TGTGCCAGCAGCCCCTCCCCACCCGACTCCTACGAGCAGTACTTC. The chain links TRBV14 to TRBJ2-7; D is unclear. This CDR3 region has 15 residues. V lost 4 bases and J 0 bases, leaving 13 bases between the germline ends. Germline V gene data show CDR1 as SGHDN and CDR2 as FVKESK.

The chain carries TRBV15 and TRBJ2-1; 7 bases match TRBD2. J gave up 4 bases and V 1 base, and 4 bases lay outside the gene matches. This CDR3 is built from 15 residues. Germline-derived CDR1 and CDR2 are LNHNV and YYDKDF (reference sequence). The CDR3 loop is CATSRAAGSYNEQFF. Here the CDR3 DNA reads TGTGCCACCAGCAGAGCAGCGGGGAGTTACAATGAGCAGTTCTTC.

Worth noting for this clone: At one of its ends the junction is not consistent with the germline gene, which may arise from a read error. V and J are TRBV2 and TRBJ2-1; unclear D gene. Germline CDR1 reads SNHLY; CDR2 reads FYNNEI. This CDR3 has 15 amino acids. DNA of the CDR3: TGTGCCAGCAGTGGGAAGGAAGGCTCCTACAATGAGCAGCTCTTC. It translates to CASSGKEGSYNEQLF.